This TCR beta chain was identified during a study of T cells in women clearing cervical HPV infection. Trimming removed 1 base from V and 5 bases from J, with 5 bases in between. Germline CDR1 and CDR2: SEHNR and FQNEAQ (reference sequence). This CDR3 is built from 12 residues. To note about this clone: The read terminates 3 residues before the CDR3 end, so the remaining end is supplied by the germline J gene.

Assay: immunoSEQ multiplex PCR; the TCRdb copy retains only in-frame clones and omits some. With about 29,000 clones in the sample, the ten largest clones hold roughly 2.8%. The TCR originated in a woman aged 18-70 years with a cervical HPV16 infection that either progressed to CIN3+ or cleared (not recorded which). The chain links TRBV7-9 to TRBJ2-5; D is unresolved. Specimen: blood buffy coat. The CDR3 DNA, read in part, is TGTGCCAGCAGCTTAGTGAGGGAGACC. Translation gives CASSLVRET. The full CDR3 protein reads CASSLVRETQYF.